These 22 T cell receptor beta chains originate from one sample sequenced in a study of identifying expanded T cells in peripheral blood. Using immunoSEQ multiplex PCR, the repertoire was profiled, and TCRdb retains in-frame clones only, with some absent. The sample lists about 130,000 clones; 80% to 90% were seen once. Material: blood. These receptors originate from a person between 18 and 70 years old in good health.

The DNA for the CDR3 is TGTGCCAGCAGCCCGGGCAGCTACGAGCAGTACTTC. It specifies CASSPGSYEQYF. The chain links TRBV7-2 to TRBJ2-7; D remains unclear. Trimming cost V 5 bases and J 3 bases, with 8 bases left between them. This CDR3 region has 12 residues. Germline values: CDR1 SGHTA, CDR2 FQGNSA.

CDR3 DNA: TGTGCCAGCAGCTTGGCGGGAAACACCATATATTTT. This codes for CASSLAGNTIYF. This sequence joins TRBV7-9 and TRBJ1-3, with D hard to call. The CDR3 spans 12 residues. The V gene lost 3 bases and the J gene lost 4 bases, with 4 bases spanning the gap. CDR1 is SEHNR, CDR2 FQNEAQ, per germline (reference sequence).

The gene calls are TRBV7-9 and TRBJ2-7, with D possibly TRBD1 on 6 matching bases. The CDR3 contains 15 residues. Germline lookup yields CDR1 SEHNR and CDR2 FQNEAQ (reference sequence). V was trimmed by 3 bases and J by 3 bases, leaving 15 bases between them. The CDR3 loop reads CASSFSWGQGYEQYF. CDR3 DNA sequence: TGTGCCAGCAGCTTCTCGTGGGGGCAGGGCTACGAGCAGTACTTC. Looking up the rest from reference TRBV7-9 and TRBJ2-7 gives the full variable domain: DTGVSQNPRHKITKRGQNVTFRCDPISEHNRLYWYRQTLGQGPEFLTYFQNEAQLEKSRLLSDRFSAERPKGSFSTLEIQRTEQGDSAMYLCASSFSWGQGYEQYFGPGTRLTVT.

The CDR3 sequence is CASSREPGATGELFF. CDR3 sequence (DNA): TGTGCCAGCAGCCGGGAACCGGGGGCCACCGGGGAGCTGTTTTTT. The chain joins TRBV11-3 to TRBJ2-2; the D call may be TRBD1 or TRBD2 (6 bases each). V was pared by 5 bases and J by 4 bases, with 14 bases between. This CDR3 contains 15 residues. Looked up from germline, CDR1 is SGHNT and CDR2 is YENEEA. Complete variable domain (other parts from reference TRBV11-3 and TRBJ2-2): EAGVVQSPRYKIIEKKQPVAFWCNPISGHNTLYWYLQNLGQGPELLIRYENEEAVDDSQLPKDRFSAERLKGVDSTLKIQPAELGDSAVYLCASSREPGATGELFFGEGSRLTVL.

This clone was seen more than once but under ten times. The gene calls are TRBV6-6 and TRBJ2-3, with D perhaps TRBD1 (6 bases). The CDR3 is 14 amino acids. The germline V gene has CDR1 MNHNY and CDR2 SVGAGI (reference sequence). V was trimmed by 2 bases and J by 2 bases, leaving 8 bases between them. For the CDR3, the DNA is TGTGCCAGCAGTTACAGGGACACCACAGATACGCAGTATTTT. Translating gives CASSYRDTTDTQYF.

The table lists this clone with a count of one. This chain uses TRBV18 with TRBJ1-1, with 8 bases matching TRBD1. J was trimmed by 0 bases and V by 4 bases; bases with no gene match: 1. The CDR3 covers 14 residues. Germline values: CDR1 KGHSH, CDR2 LQKENI. The CDR3 DNA follows: TGTGCCAGCTCACGACAGGGGATGAACACTGAAGCTTTCTTT. This gives the protein CASSRQGMNTEAFF. The complete variable domain, with remaining parts taken from reference TRBV18 and TRBJ1-1, reads NAGVMQNPRHLVRRRGQEARLRCSPMKGHSHVYWYRQLPEEGLKFMVYLQKENIIDESGMPKERFSAEFPKEGPSILRIQQVVRGDSAAYFCASSRQGMNTEAFFGQGTRLTVV.

This clone was recorded once. This chain uses TRBV7-3 with TRBJ2-2; 8 bases match TRBD1. V shed 5 bases and J 5 bases; nucleotides not matched to a gene: 7. Germline V gene lookup returns CDR1 SGHTA and CDR2 FQGTGA. This CDR3 has 15 amino acids. CDR3 region: CASSPGTGGTGELFF. The CDR3 DNA follows: TGTGCCAGCAGCCCAGGGACAGGAGGAACCGGGGAGCTGTTTTTT.

This chain links TRBV14 with TRBJ2-7, with D hard to call. The germline V and J ends were trimmed by 1 base and 2 bases, with 12 bases remaining between them. The CDR3 runs to 15 residues. Per the germline V gene, CDR1 is SGHDN and CDR2 is FVKESK. This CDR3 reads CASSQGTYPTYEQYF. As DNA, the CDR3 is TGTGCCAGCAGCCAAGGGACCTACCCGACCTACGAGCAGTACTTC.

The chain has TRBV7-8 and TRBJ2-7; TRBD2 aligns across 7 bases. The germline V gene has CDR1 SGHVS and CDR2 FQNEAQ. The J segment lost 0 bases and the V segment lost 1 base, leaving 9 bases of the junction unmatched. This CDR3 region has 17 residues. CDR3 amino acids: CASSLGAGGGSSYEQYF. CDR3 DNA sequence: TGTGCCAGCAGCTTAGGGGCGGGCGGGGGAAGCTCCTACGAGCAGTACTTC.

This clone was seen just once. This rearrangement joins TRBV19 to TRBJ2-7; 10 positions agree with TRBD1. V was pared by 4 bases and J by 5 bases, with 11 bases of the junction left unmatched. The germline CDR1 and CDR2 sequences are LNHDA and SQIVND (reference sequence). This CDR3 spans 16 amino acids. The CDR3 here is CASSTRPPGTGDEQYF. The CDR3 nucleotides read TGTGCCAGTAGTACCCGACCCCCGGGGACAGGGGACGAGCAGTACTTC.

This rearrangement joins TRBV19 to TRBJ2-3; D not certain. Germline assignment: CDR1 LNHDA and CDR2 SQIVND (reference sequence). This CDR3 has 15 residues. V was clipped by 5 bases and J by 0 bases, with 12 bases between them. The CDR3 loop reads CASSLTRSSTDTQYF. CDR3 DNA sequence: TGTGCCAGTAGTCTGACTCGATCTAGCACAGATACGCAGTATTTT.

The chain is built from TRBV6-5 and TRBJ2-3; D not certain. The V gene lost 0 bases and the J gene lost 6 bases, with 10 bases spanning the gap. The CDR3 loop spans 14 amino acids. Germline V gives CDR1 MNHEY, CDR2 SVGAGI. CDR3 residues: CASSYSLAGDTQYF. In nucleotides, the CDR3 is TGTGCCAGCAGTTACTCGTTAGCTGGGGATACGCAGTATTTT.

The sample holds a few counts of this clone. V is TRBV6-6 and J is TRBJ1-5; a weak D match, TRBD1 (5 bases). Trimming left V 5 bases short and J 4 bases short, with 15 bases between. CDR1 MNHNY and CDR2 SVGAGI come from the germline V gene (reference sequence). The CDR3 has 15 residues. The CDR3 is CASSGPEGPNQPQHF. CDR3 coding DNA: TGTGCCAGCAGTGGGCCGGAGGGACCTAATCAGCCCCAGCATTTT.

The rearrangement links TRBV30 to TRBJ2-3; D is possibly TRBD2 (6 bases). The CDR3 loop spans 13 amino acids. Germline V gene sequence: CDR1 GTSNPN, CDR2 SVGIG (reference sequence). V was pared by 7 bases and J by 2 bases, with 13 bases between. Here the CDR3 DNA reads TGTGCCTCCATTAGCGGATTCACAGATACGCAGTATTTT. It yields the protein CASISGFTDTQYF.

This chain links TRBV7-7 with TRBJ2-5; D is unresolved. Germline loops: CDR1 SSHAT, CDR2 FNYEAQ (reference sequence). This CDR3 contains 14 residues. Trimming removed 5 bases from V and 0 bases from J, with 10 bases in between. The CDR3 region is CASSLGGNQETQYF. CDR3 nucleotide sequence: TGTGCCAGCAGCCTAGGCGGAAACCAAGAGACCCAGTACTTC.

This clone has a single count. This chain links TRBV7-2 with TRBJ1-5; 7 nucleotides match TRBD1. V was clipped by 5 bases and J by 5 bases; unmatched bases: 3. Germline values: CDR1 SGHTA, CDR2 FQGNSA. This CDR3 has 13 residues. The CDR3 reads CASSLDRDQPQHF. The DNA of the CDR3 is TGTGCCAGCAGCCTTGACAGGGATCAGCCCCAGCATTTT.

The count of this clone is one. V usage is TRBV7-2 and J usage is TRBJ2-7; 7 nucleotides line up with TRBD1. There are 14 residues in the CDR3. V lost 5 bases to trimming and J lost 6 bases; unmatched junction nucleotides: 10. Germline V gene data show CDR1 as SGHTA and CDR2 as FQGNSA. The CDR3 sequence is CASSNRQGSGEQYF. The CDR3 nucleotides read TGTGCCAGCAGCAACCGACAGGGATCGGGCGAGCAGTACTTC.

The chain employs TRBV19 and TRBJ2-5; 9 bases are a match to TRBD2. Trimming at V came to 4 bases and at J to 1 base, leaving 7 bases not matched to a gene. Germline assignment: CDR1 LNHDA and CDR2 SQIVND (reference sequence). There are 16 residues in the CDR3. CDR3: CASSSIPAGGQETQYF. DNA of the CDR3: TGTGCCAGTAGTAGTATTCCAGCGGGGGGCCAAGAGACCCAGTACTTC.

The CDR3 spells CASSQQGTDTQYF. CDR3 coding DNA: TGTGCCAGCAGCCAGCAGGGGACAGATACGCAGTATTTT. The chain uses TRBV6-6 and TRBJ2-3, with D possibly being TRBD1 (6 bases). This CDR3 is built from 13 residues. Germline CDR1 reads MNHNY; CDR2 reads SVGAGI (reference sequence). The ends were cut back, 6 bases at V and 3 bases at J, with 10 bases in the middle.

The V call is TRBV14, the J call TRBJ1-1; D gene uncertain. Trimming cost V 0 bases and J 1 base, with 3 bases left between them. The CDR3 runs to 13 residues. Germline V lookup: CDR1 SGHDN, CDR2 FVKESK. The CDR3 loop is CASSQDENTEAFF. CDR3 in DNA: TGTGCCAGCAGCCAAGATGAGAACACTGAAGCTTTCTTT.

V usage is TRBV10-1 and J usage is TRBJ2-7; D possibly corresponds to TRBD2 (5 bases). Trimming stripped 4 bases from V and 2 bases from J, with 12 bases between. There are 14 residues in the CDR3. The germline gives CDR1 WNHNN, CDR2 SYGVQD (reference sequence). Written as DNA, the CDR3 is TGCGCCAGCAGTGGTTCCCGGGGTACCTACGAGCAGTACTTC. Translation gives CASSGSRGTYEQYF.

The CDR3 region is CASSDTGTPYEQYF. CDR3 DNA sequence: TGTGCCAGCAGCGATACCGGGACGCCCTACGAGCAGTACTTC. J is TRBJ2-7 and V is TRBV7-8; D may match TRBD1 or TRBD2 (5 bases each). The V end lost 5 bases, the J end lost 2 bases, and 13 bases lay between the germline ends. This CDR3 region has 14 residues. CDR1 is SGHVS, CDR2 FQNEAQ, per germline.